Reported below is one TCR beta chain. Its antigen is not known. A TCRbeta library incorporating unique molecular identifiers was prepared. In TCRdb, the PCR reads were re-called with MiXCR into one record per CDR3 protein. The sample consists of about a million distinct CDR3 sequences, 25% to 30% of them appearing once. This sample is part of a study of T-cell reconstitution after alpha-beta-depleted transplantation in children. Study-wide results and limits: Most T-cell counts and diversity one year after the transplant came from T cells that were newly produced. Some patients owed their high day-60 TCRbeta diversity to surviving recipient T cells and thymic progenitors. As was reported, about two months after transplant, alpha-beta T cells came from several hundred expanded graft clones.

Per the germline V gene, CDR1 is DFQATT and CDR2 is SNEGSKA (reference sequence). The ends were cut back, 2 bases at V and 1 base at J, with 11 bases in the middle. The CDR3 is made up of 14 amino acids. The rearrangement links TRBV20-1 to TRBJ2-5, with no clear D. The specimen was PBMCs, mostly from graft donor cells, collected 360 days after TCRalphabeta/CD19-depleted stem cell transplant. The clonotype was recovered from a boy under two years old who had a stem cell transplant for SCID, so the T cells may come from the graft donor. This CDR3 is CSARPYSFQETQYF. CDR3 bases: TGCAGTGCTAGACCCTACAGTTTCCAAGAGACCCAGTACTTC.